The rows below give T cell receptor beta chains drawn from one sample of a study of T cell repertoires in cytomegalovirus infection. These TCRs' antigens remain unknown. TCRdb used MiXCR to reprocess the reads, holding one entry per CDR3 protein. The sample carries a few hundred thousand distinct CDR3 sequences, about 33% recorded once. This material consisted of cultured PBMCs, taken from culture after CMV antigen stimulation. These receptors originate from a human donor in good health (CMV status not recorded). Some clones in this sample may be carry-over from other donors' samples. Both conserved end residues are part of each CDR3. D genes are given only for firm matches. Size tells how often a clone was seen (once, few, many) or the class of an expanded clone, and some rows leave it out.

J,size,V,D,CDR3,DNA
TRBJ2-5,few,TRBV9,-,CASSEDSQETQYF,TGTGCCAGCAGCGAGGACAGTCAAGAGACCCAGTACTTC
TRBJ2-3,many,TRBV5-6,-,CASSLEAGITDTQYF,TGTGCCAGCAGCTTGGAGGCGGGGATCACAGATACGCAGTATTTT
TRBJ2-7,few,TRBV6-2/TRBV6-3,TRBD1,CASSGDRGISYEQYF,TGTGCCAGCAGTGGGGACAGGGGGATCTCCTACGAGCAGTACTTC
TRBJ1-1,-,TRBV5-1,-,CASRKIQGGDTEAFF,TGCGCCAGCAGGAAAATACAGGGAGGCGACACTGAAGCTTTCTTT
TRBJ2-5,few,TRBV27,-,CASAGTRQETQYF,TGTGCCAGCGCCGGGACTCGACAAGAGACCCAGTACTTC
TRBJ2-2,-,TRBV6-6,TRBD2,CASSDSRGGLGTGELFF,TGTGCCAGCAGTGACTCCCGGGGGGGGCTTGGGACCGGGGAGCTGTTTTTT
TRBJ2-5,-,TRBV5-4,TRBD1,CASSDRGPETQYF,TGTGCCAGCAGCGACAGGGGGCCGGAGACCCAGTACTTC
TRBJ2-7,few,TRBV7-8,TRBD2,CASSLREGYYEQYF,TGTGCCAGCAGCTTACGGGAGGGATACTACGAGCAGTACTTC
TRBJ2-3,-,TRBV6-5,TRBD1,CASSYSGQGDTDTQYF,TGTGCCAGCAGTTACTCCGGACAGGGGGACACAGATACGCAGTATTTT
TRBJ1-1,-,TRBV6-6,-,CASSSPARLNTEAFF,TGTGCCAGCAGTTCTCCGGCGCGACTGAACACTGAAGCTTTCTTT
TRBJ2-3,few,TRBV12-3/TRBV12-4,-,CASKPGGTTDTQYF,TGTGCCAGCAAGCCCGGCGGGACCACAGATACGCAGTATTTT
TRBJ2-7,-,TRBV3-1,TRBD1,CASSSDRAHEQYF,TGTGCCAGCAGCTCTGACAGGGCCCACGAGCAGTACTTC
TRBJ2-1,-,TRBV7-2,TRBD2,CASSPKLAGFDNEQFF,TGTGCCAGCAGCCCAAAACTAGCGGGATTCGACAATGAGCAGTTCTTC
TRBJ2-7,-,TRBV10-3,TRBD2,CAISPGLASSSYEQYF,TGTGCCATCAGCCCGGGACTAGCGTCAAGCTCCTACGAGCAGTACTTC
TRBJ1-3,-,TRBV4-2,-,CASSPPQSQGRNTIYF,TGTGCCAGCAGCCCCCCCCAATCGCAGGGGAGGAACACCATATATTTT
TRBJ2-6,few,TRBV7-2,TRBD2,CASSLTSGTSGANVLTF,TGTGCCAGCAGCTTGACTAGCGGGACCTCTGGGGCCAACGTCCTGACTTTC
TRBJ2-3,few,TRBV4-3,-,CASSQDPTKLSTDTQYF,TGCGCCAGCAGCCAAGACCCGACTAAATTAAGCACAGATACGCAGTATTTT
TRBJ2-3,few,TRBV27,-,CASSADRIGTDTQYF,TGTGCCAGCAGTGCCGACCGGATCGGCACAGATACGCAGTATTTT
TRBJ1-5,few,TRBV6-2/TRBV6-3,-,CASSYPTDSRHF,TGTGCCAGCAGTTACCCGACGGACTCCAGACATTTT
TRBJ2-7,-,TRBV4-1,-,CASSQRAGPSSYEQYF,TGCGCCAGCAGCCAAAGGGCGGGACCAAGCTCCTACGAGCAGTACTTC
TRBJ2-2,few,TRBV5-6,-,CASSGERTGELFF,TGTGCCAGCAGCGGGGAGCGTACCGGGGAGCTGTTTTTT
TRBJ2-7,-,TRBV5-4,TRBD2,CASSLDGTSGSYEQYF,TGTGCCAGCAGCTTGGACGGGACTAGCGGCTCCTACGAGCAGTACTTC
TRBJ1-6,-,TRBV6-6,-,CASSYSRDGGSPLHF,TGTGCCAGCAGTTACTCGAGGGACGGCGGCTCACCCCTCCACTTT
TRBJ2-7,-,TRBV28,TRBD1,CASSSGQAPEQYF,TGTGCCAGCAGTTCCGGACAGGCGCCCGAGCAGTACTTC
TRBJ1-5,many,TRBV7-9,-,CASSLVGVNQPQHF,TGTGCCAGCAGCTTAGTGGGAGTCAATCAGCCCCAGCATTTT
TRBJ2-6,-,TRBV30,-,CAGHLGSGANVLTF,TGTGCCGGGCACCTGGGTTCTGGGGCCAACGTCCTGACTTTC
TRBJ2-7,-,TRBV7-9,-,CASSRTMSYEQYF,TGTGCCAGCAGCCGGACCATGTCCTACGAGCAGTACTTC
TRBJ1-6,-,TRBV7-8,-,CASSPLGYSPLHF,TGTGCCAGCAGCCCCCTCGGGTATTCACCCCTCCACTTT
TRBJ2-1,few,TRBV7-6,-,CASSPINEQFF,TGTGCCAGCAGCCCTATTAATGAGCAGTTCTTC
TRBJ2-3,few,TRBV11-2,TRBD2,CASSLGTSGFSTDTQYF,TGTGCCAGCAGCTTAGGGACTAGCGGCTTTAGCACAGATACGCAGTATTTT
TRBJ2-1,few,TRBV12-3/TRBV12-4,TRBD2,CASSPRMVAGYNEQFF,TGTGCCAGCAGTCCCCGGATGGTAGCGGGATACAATGAGCAGTTCTTC
TRBJ2-1,-,TRBV27,TRBD1,CASPSPGQGREQFF,TGTGCCAGCCCCAGCCCGGGACAGGGGAGGGAGCAGTTCTTC
TRBJ1-1,few,TRBV6-2/TRBV6-3,TRBD1,CASSPAGTGFPTEAFF,TGTGCCAGCAGCCCTGCCGGGACAGGGTTCCCCACTGAAGCTTTCTTT
TRBJ1-6,many,TRBV7-9,-,CASSYGTYLKPLHF,TGTGCCAGCAGCTACGGGACATATCTAAAACCCCTCCACTTT
TRBJ2-1,-,TRBV19,-,CASSIEHHYNEQFF,TGTGCCAGTAGTATAGAACACCACTACAATGAGCAGTTCTTC
TRBJ1-5,-,TRBV27,-,CPSNAEPPGTLNNQPQHF,TGTCCCAGCAACGCTGAGCCTCCCGGGACACTTAACAATCAGCCCCAGCATTTT
TRBJ2-5,few,TRBV15,-,CATSRDRGTTWEETQYF,TGTGCCACCAGCAGAGATCGGGGGACCACATGGGAAGAGACCCAGTACTTC
TRBJ1-6,-,TRBV4-1,-,CASSHPAANSPLHF,TGCGCCAGCAGCCACCCGGCAGCTAATTCACCCCTCCACTTT
TRBJ2-4,few,TRBV10-3,TRBD2,CAISDSTSGSGPYF,TGTGCCATCAGTGACTCGACTAGCGGGAGTGGGCCGTACTTC
TRBJ1-2,-,TRBV5-8,TRBD1,CASSPGTDLGQNYGYTF,TGTGCCAGCAGCCCCGGGACAGATCTAGGACAGAACTATGGCTACACCTTC
TRBJ1-4,few,TRBV12-3/TRBV12-4,-,CATQTSINEKLFF,TGTGCCACCCAGACATCAATTAATGAAAAACTGTTTTTT
TRBJ2-5,-,TRBV2,-,CASSVRGRVAETQYF,TGTGCCAGCAGTGTCCGGGGACGGGTGGCTGAGACCCAGTACTTC
TRBJ2-2,few,TRBV6-2/TRBV6-3,TRBD2,CASSQLAGRNTGELFF,TGTGCCAGCAGCCAACTAGCGGGAAGAAACACCGGGGAGCTGTTTTTT
TRBJ1-2,few,TRBV28,-,CASSLVGQLADGYTF,TGTGCCAGCAGTTTAGTGGGGCAGCTTGCCGATGGCTACACCTTC
TRBJ2-1,-,TRBV4-1,-,CASSQEGAVASNEQFF,TGCGCCAGCAGCCAAGAAGGGGCGGTAGCCTCTAATGAGCAGTTCTTC
TRBJ2-5,-,TRBV2,-,CASSEFTRQETQYF,TGTGCCAGCAGTGAATTCACCAGGCAAGAGACCCAGTACTTC
TRBJ2-3,-,TRBV12-3/TRBV12-4,-,CASSLGVAVYTQYF,TGTGCCAGCAGTTTGGGCGTTGCGGTGTATACGCAGTATTTT
TRBJ2-7,-,TRBV4-1,TRBD1,CASSQVWRTGDTYEQYF,TGCGCCAGCAGCCAAGTTTGGCGGACAGGCGATACCTACGAGCAGTACTTC
TRBJ2-1,few,TRBV28,-,CASSFNPSKNNEQFF,TGTGCCAGCAGTTTTAATCCCTCCAAAAACAATGAGCAGTTCTTC
TRBJ1-1,-,TRBV7-2,-,CASSYGTLNTEAFF,TGTGCCAGCAGCTACGGGACTCTGAACACTGAAGCTTTCTTT
TRBJ1-2,-,TRBV5-1,-,CASSLSVNYGYTF,TGCGCCAGCAGCTTGTCTGTGAACTATGGCTACACCTTC
TRBJ2-2,-,TRBV7-3,TRBD2,CASSSIAGEGTGELFF,TGTGCCAGCAGCTCCATAGCGGGAGAGGGGACCGGGGAGCTGTTTTTT
TRBJ1-1,few,TRBV7-4,-,CASSSRLVSGSEAFF,TGTGCCAGCAGCTCCCGTCTCGTTTCAGGATCTGAAGCTTTCTTT
TRBJ2-6,few,TRBV12-3/TRBV12-4,TRBD2,CASSLIGAGVAGANVLTF,TGTGCCAGCAGTTTAATAGGCGCGGGAGTCGCTGGGGCCAACGTCCTGACTTTC
TRBJ2-3,-,TRBV15,TRBD2,CATRPGNSGIPDTQYF,TGTGCCACCAGACCGGGAAATAGCGGGATTCCAGATACGCAGTATTTT
TRBJ1-5,few,TRBV6-1,-,CASSERTVNSNQPQHF,TGTGCCAGCAGCGAGAGGACGGTAAATAGCAATCAGCCCCAGCATTTT
TRBJ2-1,-,TRBV7-8,-,CASSLEWYNEQFF,TGTGCCAGCAGCTTAGAGTGGTACAATGAGCAGTTCTTC
TRBJ1-2,few,TRBV4-3,-,CASSQFGEDSYGYTF,TGCGCCAGCAGCCAGTTTGGGGAAGACAGCTATGGCTACACCTTC
TRBJ1-1,few,TRBV7-2,-,CASSLALGEGAFF,TGTGCCAGCAGCTTAGCGCTGGGAGAGGGGGCTTTCTTT
TRBJ2-7,-,TRBV12-3/TRBV12-4,TRBD2,CASSFPGLAGGLYEQYF,TGTGCCAGCAGTTTTCCGGGACTAGCGGGAGGATTGTACGAGCAGTACTTC